These 5 T cell receptor beta chains were sequenced from one sample in a study of T cells in Graves' hyperthyroidism and ophthalmopathy. Amplification yielded TCR beta CDR3 regions, with RNA transcripts as the source. Carried out on the TCR CDR3, a first-round RT-PCR used the HTBI primer set. In TCRdb, the multiplex PCR reads were re-called with MiXCR into one record per CDR3 protein. The sample has 450,000 to 600,000 distinct CDR3 sequences, 13% to 15% seen once. Sequencing used blood. These receptors all come from a woman aged 40 to 50 with Graves' hyperthyroidism.

About this clonotype: A clone one base away is much larger, so this may be a read error. The chain couples TRBV12-3 or TRBV12-4 to TRBJ1-2, with D uncertain. This CDR3 comprises 13 residues. CDR3 bases: TGTGCCGGCAGTTTCGCGCTATACTATGGCTACACCTTC. Its protein product is CAGSFALYYGYTF.

The V and J genes are TRBV20-1 and TRBJ2-5, with D uncertain. The germline gives CDR1 DFQATT, CDR2 SNEGSKA (reference sequence). The CDR3 loop spans 13 amino acids. Between the trimmed V and J ends, which lost 1 base and 5 bases, there was a span of 11 bases. The CDR3 sequence: CSARVEWSETQYF. CDR3 DNA sequence: TGCAGTGCTAGAGTAGAATGGTCGGAGACCCAGTACTTC.

With regard to this clonotype: The junction differs from germline at one of its ends, possibly a read error. The V call is TRBV5-1, the J call TRBJ2-1; no reliable D call. Germline-derived CDR1 and CDR2 are SGHRS and YFSETQ. The CDR3 extends over 17 amino acids. CDR3 nucleotides: TGTGCCAGCAGCTTGGATACAGCCTTTAGCTCCTATAATGAGCAGTCCTTC. It specifies CASSLDTAFSSYNEQSF. Using reference TRBV5-1 and TRBJ2-1 for the parts outside the CDR3, the full variable domain is KAGVTQTPRYLIKTRGQQVTLSCSPISGHRSVSWYQQTPGQGLQFLFEYFSETQRNKGNFPGRFSGRQFSNSRSEMNVSTLELGDSALYLCASSLDTAFSSYNEQSFGPGTRLTVL.

This clonotype appeared many times. This chain uses TRBV29-1 with TRBJ1-2, with D possibly matching TRBD1 (6 bases). Germline loops: CDR1 SQVTM, CDR2 ANQGSEA. CDR3 size: 13 residues. The V end was cut by 6 bases, the J end by 6 bases, with 17 bases between. The CDR3: CSVQGGYSDGYTF. In nucleotides, the CDR3 is TGCAGCGTACAGGGAGGATATAGCGATGGCTACACCTTC.

The table lists this clonotype with a few counts. The chain couples TRBV5-1 to TRBJ1-4; D gene unclear. The CDR3 spans 13 residues. CDR1 and CDR2 (germline): SGHRS, YFSETQ. V gave up 4 bases and J gave up 3 bases, with 7 bases separating them. The CDR3 reads CASSAMPNEKLFF. CDR3 nucleotide sequence: TGCGCCAGCAGCGCCATGCCTAATGAAAAACTGTTTTTT.